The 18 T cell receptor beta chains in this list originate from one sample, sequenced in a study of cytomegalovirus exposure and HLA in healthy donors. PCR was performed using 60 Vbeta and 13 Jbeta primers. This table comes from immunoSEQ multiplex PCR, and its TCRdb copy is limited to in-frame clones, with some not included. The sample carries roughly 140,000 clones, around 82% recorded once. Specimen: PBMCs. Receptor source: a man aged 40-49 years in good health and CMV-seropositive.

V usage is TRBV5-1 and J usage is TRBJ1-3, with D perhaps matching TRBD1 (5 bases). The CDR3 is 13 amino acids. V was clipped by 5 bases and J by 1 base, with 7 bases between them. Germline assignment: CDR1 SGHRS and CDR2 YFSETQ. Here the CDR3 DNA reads TGCGCCAGCAGTTCAGGGTCTGGAAACACCATATATTTT. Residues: CASSSGSGNTIYF. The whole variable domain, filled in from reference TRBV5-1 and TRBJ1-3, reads KAGVTQTPRYLIKTRGQQVTLSCSPISGHRSVSWYQQTPGQGLQFLFEYFSETQRNKGNFPGRFSGRQFSNSRSEMNVSTLELGDSALYLCASSSGSGNTIYFGEGSWLTVV.

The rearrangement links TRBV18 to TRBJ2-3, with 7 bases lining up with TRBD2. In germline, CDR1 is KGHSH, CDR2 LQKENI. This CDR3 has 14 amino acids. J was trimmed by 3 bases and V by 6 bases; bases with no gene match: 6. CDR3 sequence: CASSTGRGTDTQYF. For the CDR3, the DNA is TGTGCCAGCTCGACGGGGCGGGGGACAGATACGCAGTATTTT.

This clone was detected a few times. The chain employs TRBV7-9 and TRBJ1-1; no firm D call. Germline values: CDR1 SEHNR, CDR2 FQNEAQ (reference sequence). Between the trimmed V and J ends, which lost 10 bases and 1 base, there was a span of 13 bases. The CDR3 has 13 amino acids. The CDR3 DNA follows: TGTGCCACCGATATTCGGGGGAACACTGAAGCTTTCTTT. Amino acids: CATDIRGNTEAFF.

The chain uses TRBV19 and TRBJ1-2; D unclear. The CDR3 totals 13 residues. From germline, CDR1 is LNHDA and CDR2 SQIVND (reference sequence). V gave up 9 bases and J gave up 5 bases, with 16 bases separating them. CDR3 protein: CASKTDRVYGYTF. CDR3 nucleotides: TGTGCCAGCAAAACTGATAGAGTTTATGGCTACACCTTC.

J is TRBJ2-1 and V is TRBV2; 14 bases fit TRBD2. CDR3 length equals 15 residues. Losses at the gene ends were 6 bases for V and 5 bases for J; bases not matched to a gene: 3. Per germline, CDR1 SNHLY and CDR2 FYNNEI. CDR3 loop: CASRRLAGGDNEQFF. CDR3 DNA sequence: TGTGCCAGCAGGAGACTAGCGGGGGGGGACAATGAGCAGTTCTTC.

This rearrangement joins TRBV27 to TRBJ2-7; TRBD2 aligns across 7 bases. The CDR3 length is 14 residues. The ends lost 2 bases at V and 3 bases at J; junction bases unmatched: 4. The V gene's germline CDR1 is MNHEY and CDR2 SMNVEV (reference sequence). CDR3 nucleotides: TGTGCCAGCAGTTTAGTAGCGGGTGTCTACGAGCAGTACTTC. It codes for CASSLVAGVYEQYF.

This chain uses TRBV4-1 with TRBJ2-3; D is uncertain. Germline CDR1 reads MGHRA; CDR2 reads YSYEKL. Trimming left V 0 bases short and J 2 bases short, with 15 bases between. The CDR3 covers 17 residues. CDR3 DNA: TGCGCCAGCAGCCAAGATCGCGGAGTCACCTACACAGATACGCAGTATTTT. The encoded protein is CASSQDRGVTYTDTQYF.

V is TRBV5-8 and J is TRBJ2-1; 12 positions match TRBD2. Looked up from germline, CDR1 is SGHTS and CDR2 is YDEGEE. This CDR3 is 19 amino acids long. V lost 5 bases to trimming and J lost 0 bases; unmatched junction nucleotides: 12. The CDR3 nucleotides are TGTGCCAGCAGACCTGTTAATCTAGCGGGGGGGAGCTCCTACAATGAGCAGTTCTTC. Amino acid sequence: CASRPVNLAGGSSYNEQFF.

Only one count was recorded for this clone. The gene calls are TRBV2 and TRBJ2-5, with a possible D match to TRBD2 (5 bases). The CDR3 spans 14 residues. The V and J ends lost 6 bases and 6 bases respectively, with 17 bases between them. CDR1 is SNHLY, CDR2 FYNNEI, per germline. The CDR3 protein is CASSPPAGLKTQYF. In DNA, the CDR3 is TGTGCCAGCAGCCCGCCGGCGGGTCTGAAGACCCAGTACTTC.

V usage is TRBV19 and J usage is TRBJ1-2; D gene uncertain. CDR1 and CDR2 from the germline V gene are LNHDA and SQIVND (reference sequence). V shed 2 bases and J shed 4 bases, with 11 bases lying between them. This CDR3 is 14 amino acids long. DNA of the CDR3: TGTGCCAGTAGTATATACACCGGGAGCTATGGCTACACCTTC. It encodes CASSIYTGSYGYTF.

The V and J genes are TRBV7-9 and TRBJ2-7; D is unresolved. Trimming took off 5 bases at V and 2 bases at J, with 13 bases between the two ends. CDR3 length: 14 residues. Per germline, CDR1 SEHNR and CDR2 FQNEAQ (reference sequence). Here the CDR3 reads CASSPGSATYEQYF. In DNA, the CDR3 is TGTGCCAGCAGCCCCGGGTCAGCGACCTACGAGCAGTACTTC.

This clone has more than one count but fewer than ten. CDR3 DNA: TGTGCCAGCAGCCATGCGGGCGTTTCCTACAATGAGCAGTTCTTC. It codes for CASSHAGVSYNEQFF. V is TRBV2 and J is TRBJ2-1, with D perhaps matching TRBD2 (5 bases). Trimming removed 6 bases from V and 1 base from J, with 13 bases in between. Germline V gene lookup returns CDR1 SNHLY and CDR2 FYNNEI. The CDR3 is 15 residues long.

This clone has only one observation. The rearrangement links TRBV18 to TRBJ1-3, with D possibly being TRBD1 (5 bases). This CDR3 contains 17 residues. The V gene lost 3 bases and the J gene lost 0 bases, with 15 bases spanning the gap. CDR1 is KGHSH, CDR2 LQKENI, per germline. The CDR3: CASSPLGTGPSGNTIYF. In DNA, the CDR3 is TGTGCCAGCTCACCTCTTGGAACAGGCCCCTCTGGAAACACCATATATTTT.

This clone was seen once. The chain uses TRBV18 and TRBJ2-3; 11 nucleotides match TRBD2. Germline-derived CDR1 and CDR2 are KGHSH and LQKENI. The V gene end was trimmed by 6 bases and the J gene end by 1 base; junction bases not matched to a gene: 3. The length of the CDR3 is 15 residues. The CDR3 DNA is TGTGCCAGCTCGCTAGCGGGAGGCCGCACAGATACGCAGTATTTT. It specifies CASSLAGGRTDTQYF. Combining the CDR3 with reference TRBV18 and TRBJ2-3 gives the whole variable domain NAGVMQNPRHLVRRRGQEARLRCSPMKGHSHVYWYRQLPEEGLKFMVYLQKENIIDESGMPKERFSAEFPKEGPSILRIQQVVRGDSAAYFCASSLAGGRTDTQYFGPGTRLTVL.

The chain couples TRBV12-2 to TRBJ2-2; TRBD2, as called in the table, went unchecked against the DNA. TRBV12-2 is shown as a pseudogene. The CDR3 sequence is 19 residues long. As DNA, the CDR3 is TGTGCAAGTCGCCCAGAGGGGACTAGCGGATTTATGAACACCGGGGAGCTGTTTTTT. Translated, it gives CASRPEGTSGFMNTGELFF.

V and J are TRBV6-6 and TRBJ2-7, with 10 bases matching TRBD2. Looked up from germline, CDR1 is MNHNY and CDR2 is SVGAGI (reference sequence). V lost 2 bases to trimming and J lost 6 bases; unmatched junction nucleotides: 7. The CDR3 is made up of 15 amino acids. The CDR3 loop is CASSYATSGLGEQYF. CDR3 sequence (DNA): TGTGCCAGCAGTTACGCGACTAGCGGGCTTGGCGAGCAGTACTTC.

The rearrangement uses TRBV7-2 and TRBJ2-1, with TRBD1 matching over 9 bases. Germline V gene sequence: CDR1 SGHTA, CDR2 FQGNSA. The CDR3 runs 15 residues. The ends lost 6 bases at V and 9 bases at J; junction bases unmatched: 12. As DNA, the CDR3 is TGTGCCAGCAGTTTGGGGACAGGGAGGATGGGTGAGCAGTTCTTC. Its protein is CASSLGTGRMGEQFF.

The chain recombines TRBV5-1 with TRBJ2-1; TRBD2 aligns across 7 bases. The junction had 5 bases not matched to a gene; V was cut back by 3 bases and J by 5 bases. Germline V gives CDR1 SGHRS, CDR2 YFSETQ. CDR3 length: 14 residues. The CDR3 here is CASSWGGLHNEQFF. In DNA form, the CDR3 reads TGCGCCAGCAGCTGGGGGGGACTGCACAATGAGCAGTTCTTC.